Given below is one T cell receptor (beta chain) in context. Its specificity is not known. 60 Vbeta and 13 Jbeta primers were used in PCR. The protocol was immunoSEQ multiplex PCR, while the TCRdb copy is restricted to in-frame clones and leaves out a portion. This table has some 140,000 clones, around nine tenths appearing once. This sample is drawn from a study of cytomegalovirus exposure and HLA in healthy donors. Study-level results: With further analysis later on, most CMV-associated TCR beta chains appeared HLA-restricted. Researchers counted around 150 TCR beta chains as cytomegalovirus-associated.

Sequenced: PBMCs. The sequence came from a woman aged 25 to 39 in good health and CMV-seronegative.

CDR3 DNA: TGTGCCAGCAGTCCGGGTACGAACACCGGGGAGCTGTTTTTT. This sequence encodes CASSPGTNTGELFF. This chain joins TRBV6-4 and TRBJ2-2; no clear D. This CDR3 is built from 14 residues. From germline, CDR1 is MRHNA and CDR2 SNTAGT. V lost 5 bases to trimming and J lost 0 bases, with 7 bases between them.